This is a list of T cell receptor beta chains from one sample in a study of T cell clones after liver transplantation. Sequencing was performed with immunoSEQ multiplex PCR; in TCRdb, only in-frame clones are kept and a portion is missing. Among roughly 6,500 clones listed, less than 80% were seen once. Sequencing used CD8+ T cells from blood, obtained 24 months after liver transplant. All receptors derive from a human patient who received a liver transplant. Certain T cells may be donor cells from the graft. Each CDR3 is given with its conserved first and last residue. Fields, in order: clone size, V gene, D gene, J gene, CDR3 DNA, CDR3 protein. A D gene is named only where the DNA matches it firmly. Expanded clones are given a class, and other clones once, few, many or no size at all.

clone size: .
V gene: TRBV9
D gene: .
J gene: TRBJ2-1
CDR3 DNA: TGTGCCAGCAGCGCACTCAGGGAGCAGTTCTTC
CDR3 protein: CASSALREQFF

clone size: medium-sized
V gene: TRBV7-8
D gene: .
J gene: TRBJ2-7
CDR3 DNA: TGTGCCAGCAGCCACCAGATGGTTTCCTACGAGCAGTACTTC
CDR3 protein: CASSHQMVSYEQYF

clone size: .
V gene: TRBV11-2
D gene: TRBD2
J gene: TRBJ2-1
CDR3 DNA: TGTGCCAGCAGCACGTTCGGGCTAGCGGGAGGAAGTGAGCAGTTCTTC
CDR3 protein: CASSTFGLAGGSEQFF

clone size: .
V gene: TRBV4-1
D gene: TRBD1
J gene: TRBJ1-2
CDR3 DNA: TGCGCCAGCAGCCTCCCGACAGGGGTTGGCTACACCTTC
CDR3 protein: CASSLPTGVGYTF

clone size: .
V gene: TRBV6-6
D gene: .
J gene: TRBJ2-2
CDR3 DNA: TGTGCCAGCAGCGGACAGAACACCGGGGAGCTGTTTTTT
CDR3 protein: CASSGQNTGELFF

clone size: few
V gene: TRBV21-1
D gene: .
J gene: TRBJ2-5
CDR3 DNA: TGTGCCGGACCGGGACTCCAGTACTTC
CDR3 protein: CAGPGLQYF

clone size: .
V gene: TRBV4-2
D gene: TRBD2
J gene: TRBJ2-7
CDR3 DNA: TGTGCCAGCAGCCAAGCTCAAGCGGGGGCTTACGAGCAGTACTTC
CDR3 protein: CASSQAQAGAYEQYF

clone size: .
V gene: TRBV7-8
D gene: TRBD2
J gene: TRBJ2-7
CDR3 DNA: TGTGCCAGCAGCACCTTAGCGGGAGGGCACTACGAGCAGTACTTC
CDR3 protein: CASSTLAGGHYEQYF

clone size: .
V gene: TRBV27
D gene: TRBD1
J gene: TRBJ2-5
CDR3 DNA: TGTGCCAGCAGTTTCGGACAGGGAGTTAGAAAGACCCAGTACTTC
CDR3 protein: CASSFGQGVRKTQYF

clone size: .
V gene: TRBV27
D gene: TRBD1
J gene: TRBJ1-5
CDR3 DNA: TGTGCCAGCAGATACACAGGGGGCAATCAGCCCCAGCATTTT
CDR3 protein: CASRYTGGNQPQHF

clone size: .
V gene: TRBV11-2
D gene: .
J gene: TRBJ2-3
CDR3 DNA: TGTGCCAGCAGCTTAGGGGAACCTACCGAAGATACGCAGTATTTT
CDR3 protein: CASSLGEPTEDTQYF

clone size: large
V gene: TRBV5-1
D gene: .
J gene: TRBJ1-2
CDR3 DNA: TGCGCCAGCAGCTTTGGGACATACTCTCCAGGCTACACCTTC
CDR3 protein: CASSFGTYSPGYTF

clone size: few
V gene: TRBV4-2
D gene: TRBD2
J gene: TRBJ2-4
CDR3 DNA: TGTGCCAGCAGCCAAGTGTGGGAGGGCGGGTTCGTTCAGTACTTC
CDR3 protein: CASSQVWEGGFVQYF

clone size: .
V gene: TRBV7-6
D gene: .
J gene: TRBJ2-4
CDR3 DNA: TGTGCCAGCAGCTCCGAGGAAAACATTCAGTACTTC
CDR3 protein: CASSSEENIQYF

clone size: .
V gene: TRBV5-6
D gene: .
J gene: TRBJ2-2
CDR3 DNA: TGTGCCAGCAGCATGACAGAGAACACCGGGGAGCTGTTTTTT
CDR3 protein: CASSMTENTGELFF

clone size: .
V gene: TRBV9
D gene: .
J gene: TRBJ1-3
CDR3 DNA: TGTGCCAGCAGCGTGCCGAACTCCGGCCGAGACACCATATATTTT
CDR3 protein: CASSVPNSGRDTIYF

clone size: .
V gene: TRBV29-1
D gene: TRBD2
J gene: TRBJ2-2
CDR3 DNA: TGCAGCGTTGAAATCACCCCCGGGACTAGCGGTTCTGGGGAGCTGTTTTTT
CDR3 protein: CSVEITPGTSGSGELFF

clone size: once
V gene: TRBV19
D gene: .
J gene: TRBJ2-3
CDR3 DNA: TGTGCCAGTAGTGAGGGAGATACGCAGTATTTT
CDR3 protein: CASSEGDTQYF

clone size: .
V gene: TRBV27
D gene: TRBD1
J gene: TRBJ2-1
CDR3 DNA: TGTGCCAGCAGGCCCACAGGGGTTATGGGGTTGAATGAGCAGTTCTTC
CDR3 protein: CASRPTGVMGLNEQFF

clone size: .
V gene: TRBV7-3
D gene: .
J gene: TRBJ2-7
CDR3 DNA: TGTGCCAGCAGCTTAAACGCCGCCTACGAGCAGTACTTC
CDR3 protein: CASSLNAAYEQYF

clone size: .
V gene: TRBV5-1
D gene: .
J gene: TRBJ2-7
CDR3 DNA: TGCGCCAGCACCCCTTGGGACTCCTACGAGCAGTACTTC
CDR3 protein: CASTPWDSYEQYF

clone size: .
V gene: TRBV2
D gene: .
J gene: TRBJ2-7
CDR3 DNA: TGTGCCAGCAGTGAAGGGCGAGGGAACGAGCAGTACTTC
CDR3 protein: CASSEGRGNEQYF

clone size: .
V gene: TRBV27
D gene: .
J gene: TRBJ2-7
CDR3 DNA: TGTGCCAGCAGTTTAGGGCGGATCTACGAGCAGTACTTC
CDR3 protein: CASSLGRIYEQYF

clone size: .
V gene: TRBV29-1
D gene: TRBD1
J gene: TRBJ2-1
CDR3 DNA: TGCAGCGTTGATGGTCGGACAGGGGATAAATACAATGAGCAGTTCTTC
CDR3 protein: CSVDGRTGDKYNEQFF

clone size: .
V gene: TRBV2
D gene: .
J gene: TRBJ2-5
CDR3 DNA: TGTGCCAGCAGTCCCCCAGGATCTTGGGAGACCCAGTACTTC
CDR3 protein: CASSPPGSWETQYF

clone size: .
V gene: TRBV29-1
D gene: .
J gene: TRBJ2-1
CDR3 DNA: TGCAGCGTCGACAGGGAGGATCATACCTACAATGAGCAGTTCTTC
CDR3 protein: CSVDREDHTYNEQFF

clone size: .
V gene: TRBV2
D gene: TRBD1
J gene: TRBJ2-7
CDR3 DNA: TGTGCCAGCAGTGAAGGAACAGGGGTTGTTCGGGACTACGAGCAGTACTTC
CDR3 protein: CASSEGTGVVRDYEQYF

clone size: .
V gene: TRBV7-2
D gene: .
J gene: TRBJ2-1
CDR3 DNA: TGTGCCAGCAGCTTAAACGGGTACAATGAGCAGTTCTTC
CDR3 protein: CASSLNGYNEQFF

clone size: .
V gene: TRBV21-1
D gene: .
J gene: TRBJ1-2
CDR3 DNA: TGTGCCAGCAGCAAAGGGCTTAGGGGGTATGGCTACACCTTC
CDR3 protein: CASSKGLRGYGYTF

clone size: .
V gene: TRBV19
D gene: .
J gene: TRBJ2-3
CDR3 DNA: TGTGCCAGTAGTATTATGGAGGATACGCAGTATTTT
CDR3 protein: CASSIMEDTQYF

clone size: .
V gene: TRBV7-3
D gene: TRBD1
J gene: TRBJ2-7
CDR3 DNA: TGTGCCAGCAGCTTAACTGGGACAGGGATCCACGAGCAGTACTTC
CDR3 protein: CASSLTGTGIHEQYF

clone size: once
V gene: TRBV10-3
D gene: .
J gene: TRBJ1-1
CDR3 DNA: TGTGCCCTTGAAGACGGGGGGATATTTCTGATGAACACTGAAGCTTTCTTT
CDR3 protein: CALEDGGIFLMNTEAFF

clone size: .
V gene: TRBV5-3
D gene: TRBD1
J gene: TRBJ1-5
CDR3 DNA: TGTGCCAGAAGCTTCGCCGGACAGGGGGCCGGGACGATCGGCAATCAGCCCCAGCATTTT
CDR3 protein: CARSFAGQGAGTIGNQPQHF

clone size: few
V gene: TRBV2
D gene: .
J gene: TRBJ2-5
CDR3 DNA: TGTGCCAGCATGGGCCTCAAGGAGACCCAGTACTTC
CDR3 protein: CASMGLKETQYF

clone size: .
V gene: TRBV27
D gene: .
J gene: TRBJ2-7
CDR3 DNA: TGTGCCAGCAGTTTATCTGGGTCGACGGACGAGCAGTACTTC
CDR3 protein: CASSLSGSTDEQYF

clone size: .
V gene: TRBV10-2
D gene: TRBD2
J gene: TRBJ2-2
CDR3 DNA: TGCGCCAGCAGTGATAGCGGGAGTCCCGGGGAGCTGTTTTTT
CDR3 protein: CASSDSGSPGELFF

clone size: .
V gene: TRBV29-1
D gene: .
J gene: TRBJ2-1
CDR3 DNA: TGCAGCGTTGGTGAGGGTTTTAGAAATGAGCAGTTCTTC
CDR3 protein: CSVGEGFRNEQFF

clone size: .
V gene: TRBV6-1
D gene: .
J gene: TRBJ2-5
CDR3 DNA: TGTGCCAGCAGTGAACTGTACGTCGAGACCCAGTACTTC
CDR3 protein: CASSELYVETQYF

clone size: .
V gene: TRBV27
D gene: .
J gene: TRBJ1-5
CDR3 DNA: TGTGCCAGCAGCCGGGCGGGATATCAGCCCCAGCATTTT
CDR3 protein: CASSRAGYQPQHF

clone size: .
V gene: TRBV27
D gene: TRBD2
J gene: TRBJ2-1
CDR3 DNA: TGTGCCAGCATAGCGGGAGGGAGCTCCTACAATGAGCAGTTCTTC
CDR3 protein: CASIAGGSSYNEQFF

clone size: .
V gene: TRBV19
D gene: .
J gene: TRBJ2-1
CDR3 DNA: TGTGCCAGTAGTGTGGGAGAGAGTAACAATGAGCAGTTCTTC
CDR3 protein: CASSVGESNNEQFF

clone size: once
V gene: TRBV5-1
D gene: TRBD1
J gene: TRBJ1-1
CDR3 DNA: TGCGCCAGCCGACAGGGGAACACTGAAGCTTTCTTT
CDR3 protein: CASRQGNTEAFF

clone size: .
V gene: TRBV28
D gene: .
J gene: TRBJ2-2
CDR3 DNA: TGTGCCAGCAGTTTTATCGGGGAGCTGTTTTTT
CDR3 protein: CASSFIGELFF

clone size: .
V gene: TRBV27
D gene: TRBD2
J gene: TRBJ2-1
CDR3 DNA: TGTGCCAGCAGCGGGACTAGCAATGAGCAGTTCTTC
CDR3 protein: CASSGTSNEQFF

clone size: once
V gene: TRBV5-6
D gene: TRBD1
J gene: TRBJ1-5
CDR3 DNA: TGTGCCAGCAGCGGCCGGGACAGGGTCCAGCATTTT
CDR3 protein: CASSGRDRVQHF

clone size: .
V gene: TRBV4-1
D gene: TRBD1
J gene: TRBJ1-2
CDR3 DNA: TGCGCCAGCAGCCAAGGGGGGACAGGGGGAGACTATGGCTACACCTTC
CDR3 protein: CASSQGGTGGDYGYTF

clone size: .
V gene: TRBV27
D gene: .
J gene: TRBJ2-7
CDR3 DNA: TGTGCCAGCAGGGGAGGGGGGTACGAGCAGTACTTC
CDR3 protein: CASRGGGYEQYF

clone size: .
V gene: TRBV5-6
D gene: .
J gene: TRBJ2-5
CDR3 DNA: TGTGCCAGCAGCTTGTTTAGGGGGAGAGGCGAAGAGACCCAGTACTTC
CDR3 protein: CASSLFRGRGEETQYF

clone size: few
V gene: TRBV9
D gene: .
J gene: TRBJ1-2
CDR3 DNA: TGTGCCAGCCAGGACAGTTACTATGGCTACACCTTC
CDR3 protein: CASQDSYYGYTF

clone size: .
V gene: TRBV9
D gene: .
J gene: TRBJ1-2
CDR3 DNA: TGTGCCAGCAGCTTGGGTGGTGACTATGGCTACACCTTC
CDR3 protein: CASSLGGDYGYTF

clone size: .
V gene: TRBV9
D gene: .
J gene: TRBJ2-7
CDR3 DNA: TGTGCCAGCAGCGTAGCTGATACGGGGGCCGCCTACGAGCAGTACTTC
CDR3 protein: CASSVADTGAAYEQYF

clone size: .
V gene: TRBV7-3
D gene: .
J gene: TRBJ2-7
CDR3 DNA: TGTGCCAGCAGCTTAGTTGGTAGGCTTTACGAGCAGTACTTC
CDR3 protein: CASSLVGRLYEQYF

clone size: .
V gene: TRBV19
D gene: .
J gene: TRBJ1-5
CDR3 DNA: TGTGCCAGTACGGCCTTTTCGGGGAGTCAGCCCCAGCATTTT
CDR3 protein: CASTAFSGSQPQHF

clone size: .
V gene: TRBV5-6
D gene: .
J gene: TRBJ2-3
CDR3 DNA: TGTGCCAGCAGCATCCTCCCCGGGACAGATACGCAGTATTTT
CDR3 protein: CASSILPGTDTQYF

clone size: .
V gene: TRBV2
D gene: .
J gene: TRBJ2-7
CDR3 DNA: TGTGCCAGCAGCGCGGGGTACGAGCAGTACTTC
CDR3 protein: CASSAGYEQYF

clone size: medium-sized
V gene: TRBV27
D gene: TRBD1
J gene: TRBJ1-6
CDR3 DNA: TGTGCCAGCAGCAGGACAGGGCTAAGGTCACCCCTCCACTTT
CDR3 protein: CASSRTGLRSPLHF

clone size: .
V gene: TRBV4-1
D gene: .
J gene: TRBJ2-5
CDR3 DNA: TGCGCCAGCAGCCAAGAGGGCTTACAGACATTCCAAGAGACCCAGTACTTC
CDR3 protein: CASSQEGLQTFQETQYF